A selection of T cell receptor beta chains follows, all from one sample in a study of T cells in Graves' hyperthyroidism and ophthalmopathy. TCRdb reanalysed the multiplex PCR reads using MiXCR and keeps one entry per CDR3 protein. The repertoire holds 500,000 to 600,000 distinct CDR3 sequences, with around 43% as singletons. The sequencing input was peripheral blood or thyroid tissue (not recorded which). The receptors come from an adult woman with Graves' disease, either hyperthyroidism or ophthalmopathy (not recorded which). Both conserved end residues are part of each CDR3.

>TRBJ1-1|TRBV25-1
CASSARVGRMNTEAFF
>TRBJ2-2|TRBV15
CATSRGQGSIGELFF
>TRBJ2-7|TRBV20-1
CSARAPVGGRAYF
>TRBJ1-1|TRBV15
CATSRDRATEAFF
>TRBJ2-2|TRBV6-1
CASSEVPNTGELFF
>TRBJ2-7|TRBV2
CASKASGREQYF
>TRBJ1-6|TRBV5-1
CASSTSTGSNSPLHF
>TRBJ2-5|TRBV29-1
CSVGTGSETQYF
>TRBJ1-5|TRBV7-2
CASTPWGEQPQHF
>TRBJ2-7|TRBV10-1
CASSESYEQYF
>TRBJ2-5|TRBV5-6
CASSLGTVSSQYF
>TRBJ1-4|TRBV27
CASSPTPPGEKLFF
>TRBJ2-5|TRBV7-9
CASSPGTGAFETQYF
>TRBJ1-1|TRBV20-1
CSAQRRVGYTEAFF
>TRBJ2-3|TRBV29-1
CSVEGAPAGTDTQYF
>TRBJ2-2|TRBV11-2
CASSRLRTGWTGELFF
>TRBJ1-5|TRBV10-1
CASSLTGGDDQPQHF
>TRBJ1-4|TRBV7-2
CASSFGQGGKLFF
>TRBJ2-7|TRBV10-3
CAISEFKGTYEQHF
>TRBJ2-2|TRBV6-4
CASSPSVGDPGELFF
>TRBJ1-2|TRBV20-1
CSAKQQGVDTSGDDGYTF
>TRBJ1-4|TRBV7-2
CASSLPYSGLNEKLFF
>TRBJ1-3|TRBV13
CASSFSTGEVRNTIYF
>TRBJ1-6|TRBV7-2
CASRTGPEPVAPLHF
>TRBJ2-5|TRBV7-2
CAAGDQETQYF
>TRBJ1-4|TRBV25-1
CASSDRPNEKLFF
>TRBJ1-5|TRBV19
CASSWDTFNQPQHF
>TRBJ1-1|TRBV10-3
CASILTGGRTEAFF
>TRBJ1-2|TRBV29-1
CSVLGERDYGYTF
>TRBJ1-5|TRBV24-1
CATSDRGRGNQPQHF
>TRBJ2-5|TRBV20-1
CSARVLAGGETQYF
>TRBJ2-5|TRBV5-6
CASSSGAAGETQYF
>TRBJ2-2|TRBV10-2
CASSEAKRGELFF
>TRBJ2-2|TRBV5-1
CASSFYSGRAAGELFF
>TRBJ2-6|TRBV4-2
CASSQVPEGANVLTF